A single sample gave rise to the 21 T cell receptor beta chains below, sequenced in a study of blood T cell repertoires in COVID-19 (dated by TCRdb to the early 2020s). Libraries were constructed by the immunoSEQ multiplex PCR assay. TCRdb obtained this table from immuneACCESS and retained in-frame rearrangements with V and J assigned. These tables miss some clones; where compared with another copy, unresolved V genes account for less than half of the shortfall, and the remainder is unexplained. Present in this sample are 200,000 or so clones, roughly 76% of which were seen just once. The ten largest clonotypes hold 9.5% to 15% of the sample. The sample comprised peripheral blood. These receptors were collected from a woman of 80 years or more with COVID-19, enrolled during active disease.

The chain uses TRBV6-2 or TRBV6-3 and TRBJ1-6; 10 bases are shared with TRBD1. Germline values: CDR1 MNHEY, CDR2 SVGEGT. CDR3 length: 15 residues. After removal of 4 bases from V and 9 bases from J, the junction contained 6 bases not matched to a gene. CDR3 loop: CASSSPGQGSSPLHF. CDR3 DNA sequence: TGTGCCAGCAGTTCCCCGGGACAGGGGAGTTCACCCCTCCACTTT.

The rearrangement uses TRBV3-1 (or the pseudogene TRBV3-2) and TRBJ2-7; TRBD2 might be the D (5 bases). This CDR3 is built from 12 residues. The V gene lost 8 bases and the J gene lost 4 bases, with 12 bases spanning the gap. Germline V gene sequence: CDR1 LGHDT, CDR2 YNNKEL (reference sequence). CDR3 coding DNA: TGTGCCAGCTTCGTAGCGAGGTACGAGCAGTACTTC. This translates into CASFVARYEQYF.

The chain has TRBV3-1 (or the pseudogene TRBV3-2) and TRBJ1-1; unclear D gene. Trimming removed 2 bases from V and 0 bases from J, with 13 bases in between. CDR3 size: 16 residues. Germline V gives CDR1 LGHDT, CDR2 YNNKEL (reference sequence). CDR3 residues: CASSQRSIRLNTEAFF. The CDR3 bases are TGTGCCAGCAGCCAACGCTCCATCAGGCTGAACACTGAAGCTTTCTTT.

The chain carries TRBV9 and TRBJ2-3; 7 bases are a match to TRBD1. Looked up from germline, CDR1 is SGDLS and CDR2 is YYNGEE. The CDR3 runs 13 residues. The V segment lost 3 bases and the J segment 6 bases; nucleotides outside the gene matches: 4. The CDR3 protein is CASSEDRVDTQYF. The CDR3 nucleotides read TGTGCCAGCAGCGAAGACAGGGTCGATACGCAGTATTTT.

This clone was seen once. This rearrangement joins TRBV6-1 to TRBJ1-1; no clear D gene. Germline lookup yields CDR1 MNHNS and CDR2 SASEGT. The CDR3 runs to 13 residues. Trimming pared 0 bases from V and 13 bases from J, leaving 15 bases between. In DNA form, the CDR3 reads TGTGCCAGCAGTGAAGCGTACATAGCGTCTGGTTTCTTT. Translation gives CASSEAYIASGFF.

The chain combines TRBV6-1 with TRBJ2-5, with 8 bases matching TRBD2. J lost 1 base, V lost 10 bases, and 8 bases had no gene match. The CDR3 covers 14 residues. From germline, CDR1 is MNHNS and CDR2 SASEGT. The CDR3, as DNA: TGTGCCACCGCCAGACTAGCGCTCCAAGAGACCCAGTACTTC. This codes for CATARLALQETQYF.

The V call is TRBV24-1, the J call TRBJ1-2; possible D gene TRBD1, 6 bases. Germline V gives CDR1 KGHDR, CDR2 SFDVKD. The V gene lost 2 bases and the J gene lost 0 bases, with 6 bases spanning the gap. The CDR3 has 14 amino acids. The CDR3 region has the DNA TGTGCCACCAGTGATTGGGGGCCTAACTATGGCTACACCTTC. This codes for CATSDWGPNYGYTF.

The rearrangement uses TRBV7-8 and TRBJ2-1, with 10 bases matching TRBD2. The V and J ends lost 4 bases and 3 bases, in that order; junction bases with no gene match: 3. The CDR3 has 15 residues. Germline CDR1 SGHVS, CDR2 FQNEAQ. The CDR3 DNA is TGTGCCAGCAGCTCCTCTAGCGGGGGCTACAATGAGCAGTTCTTC. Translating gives CASSSSSGGYNEQFF.

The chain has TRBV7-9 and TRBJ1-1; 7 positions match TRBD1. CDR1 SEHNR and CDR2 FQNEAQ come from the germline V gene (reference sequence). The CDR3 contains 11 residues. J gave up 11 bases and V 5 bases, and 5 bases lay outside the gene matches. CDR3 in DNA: TGTGCCAGCAGCATAGACAGGGCGGCTTTCTTT. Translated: CASSIDRAAFF.

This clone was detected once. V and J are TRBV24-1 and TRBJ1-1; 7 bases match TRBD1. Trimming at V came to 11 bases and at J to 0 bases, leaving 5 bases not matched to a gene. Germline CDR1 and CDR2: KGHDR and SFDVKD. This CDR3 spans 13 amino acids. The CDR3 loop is CAIRQGLNTEAFF. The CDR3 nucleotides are TGTGCCATCCGACAGGGATTGAACACTGAAGCTTTCTTT.

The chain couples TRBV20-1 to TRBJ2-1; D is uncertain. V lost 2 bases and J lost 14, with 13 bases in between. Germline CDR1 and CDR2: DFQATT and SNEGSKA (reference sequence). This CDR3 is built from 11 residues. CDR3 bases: TGCAGTGCTAGAAAAGACCTAGTAGAGTTCTTC. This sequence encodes CSARKDLVEFF.

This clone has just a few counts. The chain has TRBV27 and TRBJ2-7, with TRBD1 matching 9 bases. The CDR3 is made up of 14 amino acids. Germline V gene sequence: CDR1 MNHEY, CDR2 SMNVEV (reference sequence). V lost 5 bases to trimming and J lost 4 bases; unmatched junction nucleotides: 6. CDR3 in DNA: TGTGCCAGCAGTGTCCGGGACAGGGAATACGAGCAGTACTTC. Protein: CASSVRDREYEQYF.

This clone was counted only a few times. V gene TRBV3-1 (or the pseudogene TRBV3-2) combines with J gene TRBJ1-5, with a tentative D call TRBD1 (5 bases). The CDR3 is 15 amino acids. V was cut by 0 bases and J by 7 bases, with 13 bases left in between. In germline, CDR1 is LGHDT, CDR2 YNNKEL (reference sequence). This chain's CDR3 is CASSQEIGVVQPQHF. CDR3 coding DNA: TGTGCCAGCAGCCAAGAGATAGGGGTTGTCCAGCCCCAGCATTTT.

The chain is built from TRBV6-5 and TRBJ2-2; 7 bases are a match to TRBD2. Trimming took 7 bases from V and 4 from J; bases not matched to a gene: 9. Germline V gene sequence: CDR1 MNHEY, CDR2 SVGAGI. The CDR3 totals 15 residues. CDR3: CASTGLAEGTGELFF. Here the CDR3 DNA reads TGTGCCAGCACGGGGCTAGCGGAGGGCACCGGGGAGCTGTTTTTT.

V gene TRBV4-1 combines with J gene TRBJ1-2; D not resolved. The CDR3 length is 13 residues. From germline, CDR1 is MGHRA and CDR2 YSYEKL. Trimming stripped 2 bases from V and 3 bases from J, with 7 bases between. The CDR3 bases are TGCGCCAGCAGCCAAATTCGGTACTATGGCTACACCTTC. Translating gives CASSQIRYYGYTF.

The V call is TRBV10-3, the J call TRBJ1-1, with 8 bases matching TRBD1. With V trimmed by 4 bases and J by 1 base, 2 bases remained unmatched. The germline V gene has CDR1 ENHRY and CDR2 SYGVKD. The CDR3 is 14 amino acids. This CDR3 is CAISAQGANTEAFF. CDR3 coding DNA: TGTGCCATCAGTGCGCAGGGGGCGAACACTGAAGCTTTCTTT.

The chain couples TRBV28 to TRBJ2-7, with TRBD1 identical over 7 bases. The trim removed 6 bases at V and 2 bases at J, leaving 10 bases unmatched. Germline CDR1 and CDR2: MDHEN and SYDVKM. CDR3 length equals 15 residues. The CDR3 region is CASRPTGEGAYEQYF. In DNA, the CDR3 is TGTGCCAGCAGACCTACAGGGGAAGGGGCCTACGAGCAGTACTTC.

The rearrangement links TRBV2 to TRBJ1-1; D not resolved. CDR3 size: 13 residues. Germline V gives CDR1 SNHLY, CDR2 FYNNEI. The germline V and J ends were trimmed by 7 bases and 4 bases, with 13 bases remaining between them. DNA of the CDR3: TGTGCCAGCACTCCTGAAAGCGGCACTGAAGCTTTCTTT. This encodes CASTPESGTEAFF.

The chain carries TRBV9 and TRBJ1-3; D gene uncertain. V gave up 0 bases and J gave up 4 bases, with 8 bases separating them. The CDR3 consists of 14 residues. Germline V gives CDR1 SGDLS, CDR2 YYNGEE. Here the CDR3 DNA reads TGTGCCAGCAGCGTAGATCGGTGGGGAAACACCATATATTTT. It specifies CASSVDRWGNTIYF.

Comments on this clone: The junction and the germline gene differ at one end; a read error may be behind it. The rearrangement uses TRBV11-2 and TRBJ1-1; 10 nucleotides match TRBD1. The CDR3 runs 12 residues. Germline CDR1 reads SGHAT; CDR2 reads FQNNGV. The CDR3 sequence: CASSLTGGGPLF. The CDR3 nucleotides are TGTGCCAGCAGCTTGACAGGGGGCGGCCCCCTCTTT. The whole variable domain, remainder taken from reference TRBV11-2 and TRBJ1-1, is EAGVAQSPRYKIIEKRQSVAFWCNPISGHATLYWYQQILGQGPKLLIQFQNNGVVDDSQLPKDRFSAERLKGVDSTLKIQPAKLEDSAVYLCASSLTGGGPLFGQGTRLTVV.

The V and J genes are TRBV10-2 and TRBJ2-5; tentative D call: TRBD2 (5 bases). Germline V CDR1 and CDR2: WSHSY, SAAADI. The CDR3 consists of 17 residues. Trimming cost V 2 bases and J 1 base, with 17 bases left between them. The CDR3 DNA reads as TGCGCCAGCAGTGAGGGGCAGGTGAGAGGGAGCCAAGAGACCCAGTACTTC. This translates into CASSEGQVRGSQETQYF.